A single T cell receptor (beta chain) is shown here with its context. Ten or more counts support this clone. Its antigen is not yet known. The input lacks base qualities; no much larger clone sits a single base away. The record originates from a study of blood T cell repertoires in COVID-19 (dated by TCRdb to about 2020). Study-wide context: Samples covering the acute and convalescent phases of COVID-19 were provided by collaborators in the United States, Italy and Spain. The prospective study material was composed of cDNA or gDNA derived from T cells, B-cell-depleted T cells, or PBMCs. Subjects who had been exposed to COVID-19, were actively infected with it, or had recovered from it provided the deeply sampled blood TCRbeta repertoires that made up the dataset. The repertoires were released in a freely available public database meant as a resource for research on the immune response to SARS-CoV-2. Samples were obtained from the ongoing ImmuneRACE study (first 160 participants) and from roughly 1,300 subjects provided by 6 global collaborators. Sample metadata almost always included a de-identified subject ID, COVID-19 status, age in years and sex. Where available, HLA class I and class II types were taken from metadata supplied by the sample provider and were not determined by assay-based typing.

The research as a whole found: Clinical and demographic metadata were provided uncurated, with the amount varying by source and participant.

Whole blood was collected in K2EDTA tubes by collaborating institutions according to the institutions' own protocols. For TCRbeta analysis, collaborators shipped samples as frozen whole blood, isolated PBMCs, or DNA extracted from either of those sample types. From the germline V gene, CDR1 is KGHSH and CDR2 is LQKENI. The CDR3 numbers 16 residues from cysteine through phenylalanine. CDR3 DNA only is kept here, 48 bases in frame from base 1. From V the trimming removes 3 bases and from J it removes 6 bases, while the gene matches leave 10 bases of the junction unaccounted for. TCRbeta CDR3 regions were amplified from genomic DNA by means of the immunoSEQ Assay, a bias-controlled multiplex PCR. The paper's data handling went like this. The number of nucleated cells in each sample was estimated from the amplification of reference gene primers within the assay. To quantify the absolute abundance of each unique TCRbeta CDR3 rearrangement, sequence reads were collapsed and filtered. Productive Simpson clonality was computed per sample as the square root of Simpson's diversity index over productive rearrangements. TCRdb provides this immuneACCESS table in a form limited to in-frame rearrangements. Some clones are lacking; in checked studies, under half of them reflect an unresolved V gene, and why the rest are absent is not known. D and trimming were read from the DNA, whereas the V and J calls and clone size are those reported in that table. This sample lists 200,000 to 250,000 clones; 70% to 85% were detected once. About 4% of the sample is in the top ten clones.

Sequencing input: peripheral blood. The sequence came from a woman aged 40 to 49 with active or convalescent COVID-19. The V and J segments used are TRBV18 and TRBJ1-5; 8 central bases correspond to TRBD1. The DNA sequence reads TGTGCCAGCTCACCGAGACAAGACAGGGGAGGTCAGCCCCAGCATTTT. The resulting protein is CASSPRQDRGGQPQHF. Full variable domain (CDR3 extended with the reference TRBV18 and TRBJ1-5 proteins): NAGVMQNPRHLVRRRGQEARLRCSPMKGHSHVYWYRQLPEEGLKFMVYLQKENIIDESGMPKERFSAEFPKEGPSILRIQQVVRGDSAAYFCASSPRQDRGGQPQHFGDGTRLSIL.